The present T cell receptor (beta chain) was sequenced within a study of regulatory T cells in long-lasting Graves disease. This CDR3 region has 15 residues. The junction had 3 bases not matched to a gene; V was cut back by 1 base and J by 2 bases. Germline V gene data show CDR1 as DFQATT and CDR2 as SNEGSKA (reference sequence). Time point noted: newly diagnosed GD, antithyroid drugs for less than 3 months. The TCR library used RNA extracted from PBMCs. To make TCR beta libraries, researchers used iRepertoire HTBI primers and Arm-PCR of CDR3 regions. One entry per CDR3 protein, called by TCRdb with MiXCR from the multiplex PCR reads. The table includes 200,000 to 250,000 distinct CDR3 sequences, roughly 19% detected once. This clonotype showed up just once. The sample also formed part of further work on T cells in Graves' hyperthyroidism and ophthalmopathy.

The TCR comes from a woman aged 30 to 39 with Graves disease. J is TRBJ2-1 and V is TRBV20-1, with TRBD2 matching over 9 bases. The material was peripheral blood mononuclear cells (PBMCs), obtained at new diagnosis, from a patient treated with antithyroid drugs. The DNA for the CDR3 is TGCAGTGCTAGAGGACTAGCGGACCCCTACAATGAGCAGTTCTTC. Translated: CSARGLADPYNEQFF.